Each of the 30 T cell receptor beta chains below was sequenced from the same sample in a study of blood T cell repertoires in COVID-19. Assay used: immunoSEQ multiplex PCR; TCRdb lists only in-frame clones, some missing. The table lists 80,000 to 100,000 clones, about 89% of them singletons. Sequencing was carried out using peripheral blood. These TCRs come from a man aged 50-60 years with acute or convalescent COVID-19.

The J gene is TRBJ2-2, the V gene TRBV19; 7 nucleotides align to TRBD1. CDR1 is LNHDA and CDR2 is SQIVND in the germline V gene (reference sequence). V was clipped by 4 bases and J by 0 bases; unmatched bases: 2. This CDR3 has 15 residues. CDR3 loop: CASSKGQSNTGELFF. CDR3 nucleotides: TGTGCCAGTAGTAAGGGACAGTCGAACACCGGGGAGCTGTTTTTT.

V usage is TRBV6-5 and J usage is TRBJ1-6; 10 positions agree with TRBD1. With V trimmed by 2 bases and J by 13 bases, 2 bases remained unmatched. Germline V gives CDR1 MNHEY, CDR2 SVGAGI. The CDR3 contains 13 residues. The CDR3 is CASSYAGQGPLHF. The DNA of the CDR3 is TGTGCCAGCAGTTACGCGGGACAGGGGCCCCTCCACTTT.

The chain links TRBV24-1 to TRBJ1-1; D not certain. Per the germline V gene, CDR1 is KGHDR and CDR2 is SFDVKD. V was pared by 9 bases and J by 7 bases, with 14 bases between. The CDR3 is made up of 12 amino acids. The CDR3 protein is CATFTTGIEAFF. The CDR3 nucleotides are TGTGCCACCTTTACGACGGGAATTGAAGCTTTCTTT.

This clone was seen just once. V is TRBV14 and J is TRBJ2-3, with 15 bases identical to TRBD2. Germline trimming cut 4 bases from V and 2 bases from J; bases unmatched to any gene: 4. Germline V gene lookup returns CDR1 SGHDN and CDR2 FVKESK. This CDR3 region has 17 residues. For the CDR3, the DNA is TGTGCCAGCAGCCTGGGACTAGCGGGAGGAACCACAGATACGCAGTATTTT. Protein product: CASSLGLAGGTTDTQYF. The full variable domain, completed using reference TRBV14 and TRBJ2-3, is EAGVTQFPSHSVIEKGQTVTLRCDPISGHDNLYWYRRVMGKEIKFLLHFVKESKQDESGMPNNRFLAERTGGTYSTLKVQPAELEDSGVYFCASSLGLAGGTTDTQYFGPGTRLTVL.

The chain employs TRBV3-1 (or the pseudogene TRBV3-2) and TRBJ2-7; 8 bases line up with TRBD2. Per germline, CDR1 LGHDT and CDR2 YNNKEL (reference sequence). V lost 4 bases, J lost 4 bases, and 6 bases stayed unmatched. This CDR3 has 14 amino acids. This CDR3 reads CASSRASGGYEQYF. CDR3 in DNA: TGTGCCAGCAGCCGAGCGTCGGGAGGGTACGAGCAGTACTTC.

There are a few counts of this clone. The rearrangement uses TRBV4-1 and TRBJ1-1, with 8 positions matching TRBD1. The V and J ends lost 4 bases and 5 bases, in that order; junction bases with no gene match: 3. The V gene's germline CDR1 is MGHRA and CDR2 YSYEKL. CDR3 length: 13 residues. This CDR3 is CASSPRTGTEAFF. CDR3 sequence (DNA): TGCGCCAGCAGCCCTCGGACAGGGACTGAAGCTTTCTTT.

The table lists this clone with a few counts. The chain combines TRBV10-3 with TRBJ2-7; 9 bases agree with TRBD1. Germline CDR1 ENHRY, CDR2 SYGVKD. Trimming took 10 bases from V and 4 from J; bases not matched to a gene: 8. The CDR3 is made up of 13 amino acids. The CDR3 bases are TGTGCCACCTCGCGGGACAGGGAATACGAGCAGTACTTC. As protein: CATSRDREYEQYF.

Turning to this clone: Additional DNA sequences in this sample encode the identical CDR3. The CDR3 region has the DNA TGCGCCAGCAGCTTGGGGGGGCAGAGAAACATTCAGTACTTC. Amino acid sequence: CASSLGGQRNIQYF. The rearrangement joins TRBV5-1 to TRBJ2-4; D is perhaps TRBD1 (6 bases). Trimming left V 0 bases short and J 6 bases short, with 10 bases between. There are 14 residues in the CDR3. The germline gives CDR1 SGHRS, CDR2 YFSETQ.

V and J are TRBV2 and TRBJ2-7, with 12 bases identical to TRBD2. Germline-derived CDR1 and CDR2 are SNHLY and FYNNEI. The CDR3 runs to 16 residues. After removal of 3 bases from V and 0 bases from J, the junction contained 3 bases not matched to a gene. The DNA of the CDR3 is TGTGCCAGCAGTGAGGGACTAGCGGGTTTCTCCTACGAGCAGTACTTC. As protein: CASSEGLAGFSYEQYF.

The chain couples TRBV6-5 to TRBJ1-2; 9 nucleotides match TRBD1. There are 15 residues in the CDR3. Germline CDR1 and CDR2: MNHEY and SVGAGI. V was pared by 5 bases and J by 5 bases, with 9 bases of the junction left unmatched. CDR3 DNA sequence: TGTGCCAGCAGTAGAGGGGGACAGGGCGGTTATGGCTACACCTTC. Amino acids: CASSRGGQGGYGYTF.

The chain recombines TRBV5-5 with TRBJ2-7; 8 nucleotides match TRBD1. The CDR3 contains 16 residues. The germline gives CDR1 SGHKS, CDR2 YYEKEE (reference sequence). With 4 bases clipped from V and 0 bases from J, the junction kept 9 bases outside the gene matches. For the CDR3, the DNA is TGTGCCAGCAGCGCATCGACAGGGGCAAGCTCCTACGAGCAGTACTTC. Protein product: CASSASTGASSYEQYF.

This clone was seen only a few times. The CDR3 coding sequence is TGTGCCAGCTCCGGACAGGGACAGCCCCAGCATTTT. It specifies CASSGQGQPQHF. V and J are TRBV6-6 and TRBJ1-5; 8 bases agree with TRBD1. The CDR3 spans 12 residues. V shed 8 bases and J 7 bases; nucleotides not matched to a gene: 4. Germline values: CDR1 MNHNY, CDR2 SVGAGI (reference sequence).

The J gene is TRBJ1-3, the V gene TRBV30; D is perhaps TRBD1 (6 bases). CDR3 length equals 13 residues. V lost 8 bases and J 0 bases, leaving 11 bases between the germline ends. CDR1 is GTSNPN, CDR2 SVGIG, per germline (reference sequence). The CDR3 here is CARTGSSGNTIYF. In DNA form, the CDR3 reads TGTGCCCGAACAGGGTCCTCTGGAAACACCATATATTTT. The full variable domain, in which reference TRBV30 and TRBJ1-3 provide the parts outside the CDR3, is SQTIHQWPATLVQPVGSPLSLECTVEGTSNPNLYWYRQAAGRGLQLLFYSVGIGQISSEVPQNLSASRPQDRQFILSSKKLLLSDSGFYLCARTGSSGNTIYFGEGSWLTVV.

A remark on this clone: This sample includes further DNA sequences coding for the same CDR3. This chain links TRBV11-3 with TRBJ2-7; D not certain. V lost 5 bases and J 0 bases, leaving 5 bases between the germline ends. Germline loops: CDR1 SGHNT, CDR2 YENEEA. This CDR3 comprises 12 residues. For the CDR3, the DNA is TGTGCCAGCAGCCTAAGCTCCTACGAGCAGTACTTC. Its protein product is CASSLSSYEQYF.

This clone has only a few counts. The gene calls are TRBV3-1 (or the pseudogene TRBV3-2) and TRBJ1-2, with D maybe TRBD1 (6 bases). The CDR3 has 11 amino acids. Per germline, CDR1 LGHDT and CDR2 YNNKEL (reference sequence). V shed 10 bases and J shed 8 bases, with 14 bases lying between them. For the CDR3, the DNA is TGTGCCACCGGACAGTCGGAAGGCTACACCTTC. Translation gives CATGQSEGYTF.

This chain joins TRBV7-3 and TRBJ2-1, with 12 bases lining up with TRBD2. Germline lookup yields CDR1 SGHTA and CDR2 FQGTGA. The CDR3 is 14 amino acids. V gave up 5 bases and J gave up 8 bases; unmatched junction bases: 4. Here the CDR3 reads CASSRLAGEHEQFF. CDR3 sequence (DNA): TGTGCCAGCAGCCGACTAGCGGGAGAGCATGAGCAGTTCTTC.

The DNA of the CDR3 is TGCGCCAGCAGACACAATCCTGGCACTGAAGCTTTCTTT. Translated: CASRHNPGTEAFF. This chain uses TRBV10-1 with TRBJ1-1, with D unclear. The CDR3 loop spans 13 amino acids. Trimming cost V 6 bases and J 4 bases, with 12 bases left between them. The germline V gene has CDR1 WNHNN and CDR2 SYGVQD (reference sequence).

The CDR3 region has the DNA TGTGCCAGCGCGAGGACTAGCGACGGCAATGAGCAGTTCTTC. Amino acids: CASARTSDGNEQFF. The chain recombines TRBV19 with TRBJ2-1; 9 bases map to TRBD2. The V gene's germline CDR1 is LNHDA and CDR2 SQIVND (reference sequence). This CDR3 is 14 amino acids long. V lost 9 bases and J lost 6; bases outside the gene matches: 9.

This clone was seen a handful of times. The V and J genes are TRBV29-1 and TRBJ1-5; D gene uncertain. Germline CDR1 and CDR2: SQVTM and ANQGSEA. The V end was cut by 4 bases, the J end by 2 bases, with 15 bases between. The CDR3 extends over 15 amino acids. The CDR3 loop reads CSVADGLIGNQPQHF. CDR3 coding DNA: TGCAGCGTTGCGGACGGACTTATTGGCAATCAGCCCCAGCATTTT.

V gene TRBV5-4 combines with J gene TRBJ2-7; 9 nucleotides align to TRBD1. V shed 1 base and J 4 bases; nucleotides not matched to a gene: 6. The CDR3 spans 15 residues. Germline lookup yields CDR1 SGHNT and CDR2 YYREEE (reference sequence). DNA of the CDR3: TGTGCCAGCAGCTTGCCAGGACAGGGGAGGTACGAGCAGTACTTC. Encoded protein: CASSLPGQGRYEQYF.

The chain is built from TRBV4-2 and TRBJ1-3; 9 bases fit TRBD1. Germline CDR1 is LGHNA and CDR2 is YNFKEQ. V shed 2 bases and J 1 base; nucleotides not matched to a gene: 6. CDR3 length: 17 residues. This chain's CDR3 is CASSQLQGALSGNTIYF. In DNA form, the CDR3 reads TGTGCCAGCAGCCAACTACAGGGGGCTCTATCTGGAAACACCATATATTTT.

The DNA for the CDR3 is TGTGCCAGCAGCTTCGGACAGTATAATTCACCCCTCCACTTT. It encodes CASSFGQYNSPLHF. The gene calls are TRBV11-3 and TRBJ1-6; the D gene is possibly TRBD1 (6 bases). The CDR3 has 14 amino acids. The ends were cut back, 3 bases at V and 4 bases at J, with 7 bases in the middle. In germline, CDR1 is SGHNT, CDR2 YENEEA.

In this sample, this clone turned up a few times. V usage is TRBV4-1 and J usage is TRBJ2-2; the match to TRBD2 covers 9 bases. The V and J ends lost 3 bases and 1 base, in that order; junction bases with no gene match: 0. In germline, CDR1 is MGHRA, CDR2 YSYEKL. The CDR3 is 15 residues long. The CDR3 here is CASSQREGNTGELFF. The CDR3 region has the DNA TGCGCCAGCAGCCAGCGGGAGGGGAACACCGGGGAGCTGTTTTTT.

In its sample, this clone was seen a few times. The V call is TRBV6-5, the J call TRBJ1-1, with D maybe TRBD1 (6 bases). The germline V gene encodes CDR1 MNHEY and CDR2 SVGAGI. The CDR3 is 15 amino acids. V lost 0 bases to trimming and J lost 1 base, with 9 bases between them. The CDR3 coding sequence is TGTGCCAGCAGTTACTCCGCGGACAGGAACACTGAAGCTTTCTTT. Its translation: CASSYSADRNTEAFF.

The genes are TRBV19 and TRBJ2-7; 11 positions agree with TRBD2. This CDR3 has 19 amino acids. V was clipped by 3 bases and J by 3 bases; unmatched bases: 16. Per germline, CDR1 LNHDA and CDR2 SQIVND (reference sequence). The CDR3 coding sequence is TGTGCCAGTAGTATTTTCGTCGGGGTAGCGGGAGGGCCCGGCTACGAGCAGTACTTC. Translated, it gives CASSIFVGVAGGPGYEQYF.

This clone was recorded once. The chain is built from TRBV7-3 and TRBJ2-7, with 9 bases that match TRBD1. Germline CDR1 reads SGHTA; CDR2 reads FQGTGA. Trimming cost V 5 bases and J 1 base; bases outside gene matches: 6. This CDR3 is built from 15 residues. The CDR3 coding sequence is TGTGCCAGCAGCCCTTCCGGGACAGGGTCCTACGAGCAGTACTTC. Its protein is CASSPSGTGSYEQYF.

The CDR3 sequence: CATSNPGLAGVLFEQYF. CDR3 nucleotides: TGTGCCACCAGTAACCCGGGACTAGCGGGAGTTCTCTTTGAGCAGTACTTC. The gene calls are TRBV15 and TRBJ2-7, with 14 bases lining up with TRBD2. This CDR3 is built from 17 residues. Losses at the gene ends were 6 bases for V and 7 bases for J; bases not matched to a gene: 14. From germline, CDR1 is LNHNV and CDR2 YYDKDF (reference sequence).

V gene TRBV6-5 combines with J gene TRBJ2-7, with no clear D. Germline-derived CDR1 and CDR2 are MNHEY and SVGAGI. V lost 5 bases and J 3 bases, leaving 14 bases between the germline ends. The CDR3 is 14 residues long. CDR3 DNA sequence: TGTGCCAGCAGTCCCGACCAGGTGCGCTACGAGCAGTACTTC. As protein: CASSPDQVRYEQYF.

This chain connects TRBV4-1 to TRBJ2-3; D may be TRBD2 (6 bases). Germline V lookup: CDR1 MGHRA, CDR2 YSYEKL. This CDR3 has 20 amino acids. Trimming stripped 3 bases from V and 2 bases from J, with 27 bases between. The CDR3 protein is CASSHPSTTGGLMPTDTQYF. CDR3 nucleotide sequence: TGCGCCAGCAGCCATCCCTCTACCACCGGGGGACTCATGCCCACAGATACGCAGTATTTT.

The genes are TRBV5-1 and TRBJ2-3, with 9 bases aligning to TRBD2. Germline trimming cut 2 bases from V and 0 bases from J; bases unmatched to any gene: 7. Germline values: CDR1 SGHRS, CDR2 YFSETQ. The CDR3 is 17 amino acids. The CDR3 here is CASSLRKAGGSTDTQYF. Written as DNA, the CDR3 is TGCGCCAGCAGCTTACGGAAAGCGGGGGGTAGCACAGATACGCAGTATTTT. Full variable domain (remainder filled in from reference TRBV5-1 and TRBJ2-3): KAGVTQTPRYLIKTRGQQVTLSCSPISGHRSVSWYQQTPGQGLQFLFEYFSETQRNKGNFPGRFSGRQFSNSRSEMNVSTLELGDSALYLCASSLRKAGGSTDTQYFGPGTRLTVL.